This T cell receptor beta chain was sequenced in a study of blood T cell repertoires in COVID-19. Across the whole study: The origin of the acute and convalescent COVID-19 samples was the United States, Italy and Spain. T cells, B-cell-depleted T cells, or PBMCs provided the cDNA or gDNA that served as material.

As processed by the authors: Amplified reference gene primers provided the basis for estimating nucleated cell counts. Produced via immunoSEQ multiplex PCR; TCRdb's table is partial and in-frame only. The DNA gave D and trimming, while V, J and clone size come from that table. The sample lists approximately 15,000 clones; about nine tenths were seen once. Germline V lookup: CDR1 LNHDA, CDR2 SQIVND (reference sequence). CDR3 length: 16 residues. Trimming cost V 6 bases and J 3 bases; bases outside gene matches: 11. The J gene is TRBJ2-3, the V gene TRBV19; 8 nucleotides agree with TRBD2. Sequenced material: peripheral blood. The receptor comes from a man aged 50 or older with active COVID-19. The CDR3 coding sequence is TGTGCCAGTAGCTTAGCGGGGACTGTGCGGACAGATACGCAGTATTTT. This gives the protein CASSLAGTVRTDTQYF.